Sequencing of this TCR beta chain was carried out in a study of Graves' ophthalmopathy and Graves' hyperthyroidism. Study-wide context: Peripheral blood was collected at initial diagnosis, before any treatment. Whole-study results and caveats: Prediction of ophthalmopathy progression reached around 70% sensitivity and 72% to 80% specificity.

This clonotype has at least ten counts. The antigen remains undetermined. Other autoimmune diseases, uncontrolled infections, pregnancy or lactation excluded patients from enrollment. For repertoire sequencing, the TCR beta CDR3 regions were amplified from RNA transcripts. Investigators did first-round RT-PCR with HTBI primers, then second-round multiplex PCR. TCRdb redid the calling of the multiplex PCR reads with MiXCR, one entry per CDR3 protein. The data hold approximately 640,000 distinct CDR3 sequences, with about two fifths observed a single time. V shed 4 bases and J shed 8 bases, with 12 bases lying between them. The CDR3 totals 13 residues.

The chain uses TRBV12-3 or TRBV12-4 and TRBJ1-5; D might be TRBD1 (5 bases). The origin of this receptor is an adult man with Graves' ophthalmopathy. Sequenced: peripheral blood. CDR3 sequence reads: CASSSGISEPQHF. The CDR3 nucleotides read TGTGCCAGCAGTTCAGGGATTTCGGAGCCCCAGCATTTT.